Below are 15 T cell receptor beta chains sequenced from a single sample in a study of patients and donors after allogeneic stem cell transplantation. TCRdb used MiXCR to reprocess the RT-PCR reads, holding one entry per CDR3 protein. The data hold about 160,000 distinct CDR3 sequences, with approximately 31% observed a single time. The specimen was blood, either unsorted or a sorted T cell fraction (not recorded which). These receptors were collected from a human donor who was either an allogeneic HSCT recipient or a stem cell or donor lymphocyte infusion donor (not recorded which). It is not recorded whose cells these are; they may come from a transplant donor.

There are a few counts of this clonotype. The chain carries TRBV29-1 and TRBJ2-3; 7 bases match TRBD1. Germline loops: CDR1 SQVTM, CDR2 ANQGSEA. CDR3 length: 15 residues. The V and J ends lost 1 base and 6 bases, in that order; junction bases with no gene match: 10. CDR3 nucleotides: TGCAGCGTTGAAGGGACAGGTATTTGGGAGGATACGCAGTATTTT. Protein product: CSVEGTGIWEDTQYF.

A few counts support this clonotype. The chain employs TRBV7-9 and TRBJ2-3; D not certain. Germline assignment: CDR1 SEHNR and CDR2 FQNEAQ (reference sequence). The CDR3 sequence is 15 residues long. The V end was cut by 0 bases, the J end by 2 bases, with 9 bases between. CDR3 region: CASSLALSLTDTQYF. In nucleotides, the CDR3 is TGTGCCAGCAGCTTAGCCCTGTCCCTCACAGATACGCAGTATTTT.

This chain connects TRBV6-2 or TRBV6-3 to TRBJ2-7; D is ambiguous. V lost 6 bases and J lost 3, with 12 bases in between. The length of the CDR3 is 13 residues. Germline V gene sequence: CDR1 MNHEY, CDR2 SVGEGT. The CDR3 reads CASRMTVYYEQYF. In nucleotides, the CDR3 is TGTGCCAGCAGGATGACTGTTTACTACGAGCAGTACTTC.

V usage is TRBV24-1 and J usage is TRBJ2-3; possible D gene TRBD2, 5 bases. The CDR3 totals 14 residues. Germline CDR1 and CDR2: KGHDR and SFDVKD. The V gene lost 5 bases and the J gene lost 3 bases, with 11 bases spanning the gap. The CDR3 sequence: CATSGNRGTDTQYF. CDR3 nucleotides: TGTGCCACCAGTGGGAACAGAGGGACAGATACGCAGTATTTT.

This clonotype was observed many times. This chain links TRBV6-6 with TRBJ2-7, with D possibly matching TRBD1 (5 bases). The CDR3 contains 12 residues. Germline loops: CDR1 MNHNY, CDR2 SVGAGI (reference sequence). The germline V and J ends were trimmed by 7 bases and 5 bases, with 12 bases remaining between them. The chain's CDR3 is CASTDILNEQYF. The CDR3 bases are TGTGCCAGCACGGACATCCTGAACGAGCAGTACTTC.

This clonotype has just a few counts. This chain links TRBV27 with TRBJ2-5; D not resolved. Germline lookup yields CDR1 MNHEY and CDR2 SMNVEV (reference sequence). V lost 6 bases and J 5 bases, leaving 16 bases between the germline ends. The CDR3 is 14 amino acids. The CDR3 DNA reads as TGTGCCAGCAGCCCCCTGTCCCGGTGGGAGACCCAGTACTTC. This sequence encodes CASSPLSRWETQYF.

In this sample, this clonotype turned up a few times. Here the CDR3 reads CSASRTSARYEQYF. In DNA form, the CDR3 reads TGCAGTGCTAGCCGGACTAGCGCGCGGTACGAGCAGTACTTC. This chain connects TRBV20-1 to TRBJ2-7; 9 bases agree with TRBD2. Germline values: CDR1 DFQATT, CDR2 SNEGSKA (reference sequence). Trimming removed 3 bases from V and 4 bases from J; junction bases left unmatched: 7. This CDR3 region has 14 residues.

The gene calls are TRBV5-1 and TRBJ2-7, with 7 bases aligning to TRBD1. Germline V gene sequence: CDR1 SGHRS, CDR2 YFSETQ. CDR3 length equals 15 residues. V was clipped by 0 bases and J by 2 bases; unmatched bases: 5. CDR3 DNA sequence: TGCGCCAGCAGCTTGGAGTGGACAGGCCCCTACGAGCAGTACTTC. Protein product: CASSLEWTGPYEQYF.

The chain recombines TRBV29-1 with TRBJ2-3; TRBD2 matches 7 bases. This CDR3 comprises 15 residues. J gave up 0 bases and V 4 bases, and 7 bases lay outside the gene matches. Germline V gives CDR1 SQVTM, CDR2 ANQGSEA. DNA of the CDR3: TGCAGCGTTGGGGGCGGGAGTGGGAGCACAGATACGCAGTATTTT. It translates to CSVGGGSGSTDTQYF.

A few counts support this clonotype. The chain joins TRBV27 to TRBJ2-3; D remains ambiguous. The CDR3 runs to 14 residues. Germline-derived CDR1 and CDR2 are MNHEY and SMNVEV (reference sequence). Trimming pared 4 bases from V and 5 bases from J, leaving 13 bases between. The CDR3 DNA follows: TGTGCCAGCAGTTCCCCCCGGACGCTAGATACGCAGTATTTT. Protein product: CASSSPRTLDTQYF.

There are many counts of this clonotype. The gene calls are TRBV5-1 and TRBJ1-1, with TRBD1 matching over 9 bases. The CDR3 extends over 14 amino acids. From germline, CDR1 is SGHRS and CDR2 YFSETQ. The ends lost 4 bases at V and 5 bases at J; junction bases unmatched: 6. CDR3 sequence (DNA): TGCGCCAGCAGCAAGGACAGGGGAGGGACTGAAGCTTTCTTT. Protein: CASSKDRGGTEAFF.

The CDR3 DNA reads TGTGCCAGCAGAACAGGGGTAAGGGAGACCCAGTACTTC. This encodes CASRTGVRETQYF. The chain joins TRBV12-3 or TRBV12-4 to TRBJ2-5; 7 bases fit TRBD1. The CDR3 runs 13 residues. Losses at the gene ends were 6 bases for V and 5 bases for J; bases not matched to a gene: 6.

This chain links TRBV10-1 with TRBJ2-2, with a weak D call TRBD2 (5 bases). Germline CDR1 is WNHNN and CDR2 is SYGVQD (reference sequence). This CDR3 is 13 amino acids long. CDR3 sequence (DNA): TGCGCTTCAAAGGACTGGGAACACGGGGAGCTGTTTTTT. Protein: CASKDWEHGELFF.

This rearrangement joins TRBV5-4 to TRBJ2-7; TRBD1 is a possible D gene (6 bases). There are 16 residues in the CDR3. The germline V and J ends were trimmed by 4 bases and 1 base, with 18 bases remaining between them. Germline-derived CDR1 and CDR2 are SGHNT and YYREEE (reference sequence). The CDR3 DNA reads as TGTGCCAGCAGCAAGGGAATTTGGGGGACATCCTACGAGCAGTACTTC. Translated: CASSKGIWGTSYEQYF.

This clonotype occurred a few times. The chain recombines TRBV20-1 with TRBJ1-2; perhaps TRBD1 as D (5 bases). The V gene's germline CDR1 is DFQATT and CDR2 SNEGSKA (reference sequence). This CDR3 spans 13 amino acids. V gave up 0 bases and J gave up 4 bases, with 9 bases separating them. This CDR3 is CSARDRTTYGYTF. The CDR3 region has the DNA TGCAGTGCTAGAGATAGGACAACCTATGGCTACACCTTC.